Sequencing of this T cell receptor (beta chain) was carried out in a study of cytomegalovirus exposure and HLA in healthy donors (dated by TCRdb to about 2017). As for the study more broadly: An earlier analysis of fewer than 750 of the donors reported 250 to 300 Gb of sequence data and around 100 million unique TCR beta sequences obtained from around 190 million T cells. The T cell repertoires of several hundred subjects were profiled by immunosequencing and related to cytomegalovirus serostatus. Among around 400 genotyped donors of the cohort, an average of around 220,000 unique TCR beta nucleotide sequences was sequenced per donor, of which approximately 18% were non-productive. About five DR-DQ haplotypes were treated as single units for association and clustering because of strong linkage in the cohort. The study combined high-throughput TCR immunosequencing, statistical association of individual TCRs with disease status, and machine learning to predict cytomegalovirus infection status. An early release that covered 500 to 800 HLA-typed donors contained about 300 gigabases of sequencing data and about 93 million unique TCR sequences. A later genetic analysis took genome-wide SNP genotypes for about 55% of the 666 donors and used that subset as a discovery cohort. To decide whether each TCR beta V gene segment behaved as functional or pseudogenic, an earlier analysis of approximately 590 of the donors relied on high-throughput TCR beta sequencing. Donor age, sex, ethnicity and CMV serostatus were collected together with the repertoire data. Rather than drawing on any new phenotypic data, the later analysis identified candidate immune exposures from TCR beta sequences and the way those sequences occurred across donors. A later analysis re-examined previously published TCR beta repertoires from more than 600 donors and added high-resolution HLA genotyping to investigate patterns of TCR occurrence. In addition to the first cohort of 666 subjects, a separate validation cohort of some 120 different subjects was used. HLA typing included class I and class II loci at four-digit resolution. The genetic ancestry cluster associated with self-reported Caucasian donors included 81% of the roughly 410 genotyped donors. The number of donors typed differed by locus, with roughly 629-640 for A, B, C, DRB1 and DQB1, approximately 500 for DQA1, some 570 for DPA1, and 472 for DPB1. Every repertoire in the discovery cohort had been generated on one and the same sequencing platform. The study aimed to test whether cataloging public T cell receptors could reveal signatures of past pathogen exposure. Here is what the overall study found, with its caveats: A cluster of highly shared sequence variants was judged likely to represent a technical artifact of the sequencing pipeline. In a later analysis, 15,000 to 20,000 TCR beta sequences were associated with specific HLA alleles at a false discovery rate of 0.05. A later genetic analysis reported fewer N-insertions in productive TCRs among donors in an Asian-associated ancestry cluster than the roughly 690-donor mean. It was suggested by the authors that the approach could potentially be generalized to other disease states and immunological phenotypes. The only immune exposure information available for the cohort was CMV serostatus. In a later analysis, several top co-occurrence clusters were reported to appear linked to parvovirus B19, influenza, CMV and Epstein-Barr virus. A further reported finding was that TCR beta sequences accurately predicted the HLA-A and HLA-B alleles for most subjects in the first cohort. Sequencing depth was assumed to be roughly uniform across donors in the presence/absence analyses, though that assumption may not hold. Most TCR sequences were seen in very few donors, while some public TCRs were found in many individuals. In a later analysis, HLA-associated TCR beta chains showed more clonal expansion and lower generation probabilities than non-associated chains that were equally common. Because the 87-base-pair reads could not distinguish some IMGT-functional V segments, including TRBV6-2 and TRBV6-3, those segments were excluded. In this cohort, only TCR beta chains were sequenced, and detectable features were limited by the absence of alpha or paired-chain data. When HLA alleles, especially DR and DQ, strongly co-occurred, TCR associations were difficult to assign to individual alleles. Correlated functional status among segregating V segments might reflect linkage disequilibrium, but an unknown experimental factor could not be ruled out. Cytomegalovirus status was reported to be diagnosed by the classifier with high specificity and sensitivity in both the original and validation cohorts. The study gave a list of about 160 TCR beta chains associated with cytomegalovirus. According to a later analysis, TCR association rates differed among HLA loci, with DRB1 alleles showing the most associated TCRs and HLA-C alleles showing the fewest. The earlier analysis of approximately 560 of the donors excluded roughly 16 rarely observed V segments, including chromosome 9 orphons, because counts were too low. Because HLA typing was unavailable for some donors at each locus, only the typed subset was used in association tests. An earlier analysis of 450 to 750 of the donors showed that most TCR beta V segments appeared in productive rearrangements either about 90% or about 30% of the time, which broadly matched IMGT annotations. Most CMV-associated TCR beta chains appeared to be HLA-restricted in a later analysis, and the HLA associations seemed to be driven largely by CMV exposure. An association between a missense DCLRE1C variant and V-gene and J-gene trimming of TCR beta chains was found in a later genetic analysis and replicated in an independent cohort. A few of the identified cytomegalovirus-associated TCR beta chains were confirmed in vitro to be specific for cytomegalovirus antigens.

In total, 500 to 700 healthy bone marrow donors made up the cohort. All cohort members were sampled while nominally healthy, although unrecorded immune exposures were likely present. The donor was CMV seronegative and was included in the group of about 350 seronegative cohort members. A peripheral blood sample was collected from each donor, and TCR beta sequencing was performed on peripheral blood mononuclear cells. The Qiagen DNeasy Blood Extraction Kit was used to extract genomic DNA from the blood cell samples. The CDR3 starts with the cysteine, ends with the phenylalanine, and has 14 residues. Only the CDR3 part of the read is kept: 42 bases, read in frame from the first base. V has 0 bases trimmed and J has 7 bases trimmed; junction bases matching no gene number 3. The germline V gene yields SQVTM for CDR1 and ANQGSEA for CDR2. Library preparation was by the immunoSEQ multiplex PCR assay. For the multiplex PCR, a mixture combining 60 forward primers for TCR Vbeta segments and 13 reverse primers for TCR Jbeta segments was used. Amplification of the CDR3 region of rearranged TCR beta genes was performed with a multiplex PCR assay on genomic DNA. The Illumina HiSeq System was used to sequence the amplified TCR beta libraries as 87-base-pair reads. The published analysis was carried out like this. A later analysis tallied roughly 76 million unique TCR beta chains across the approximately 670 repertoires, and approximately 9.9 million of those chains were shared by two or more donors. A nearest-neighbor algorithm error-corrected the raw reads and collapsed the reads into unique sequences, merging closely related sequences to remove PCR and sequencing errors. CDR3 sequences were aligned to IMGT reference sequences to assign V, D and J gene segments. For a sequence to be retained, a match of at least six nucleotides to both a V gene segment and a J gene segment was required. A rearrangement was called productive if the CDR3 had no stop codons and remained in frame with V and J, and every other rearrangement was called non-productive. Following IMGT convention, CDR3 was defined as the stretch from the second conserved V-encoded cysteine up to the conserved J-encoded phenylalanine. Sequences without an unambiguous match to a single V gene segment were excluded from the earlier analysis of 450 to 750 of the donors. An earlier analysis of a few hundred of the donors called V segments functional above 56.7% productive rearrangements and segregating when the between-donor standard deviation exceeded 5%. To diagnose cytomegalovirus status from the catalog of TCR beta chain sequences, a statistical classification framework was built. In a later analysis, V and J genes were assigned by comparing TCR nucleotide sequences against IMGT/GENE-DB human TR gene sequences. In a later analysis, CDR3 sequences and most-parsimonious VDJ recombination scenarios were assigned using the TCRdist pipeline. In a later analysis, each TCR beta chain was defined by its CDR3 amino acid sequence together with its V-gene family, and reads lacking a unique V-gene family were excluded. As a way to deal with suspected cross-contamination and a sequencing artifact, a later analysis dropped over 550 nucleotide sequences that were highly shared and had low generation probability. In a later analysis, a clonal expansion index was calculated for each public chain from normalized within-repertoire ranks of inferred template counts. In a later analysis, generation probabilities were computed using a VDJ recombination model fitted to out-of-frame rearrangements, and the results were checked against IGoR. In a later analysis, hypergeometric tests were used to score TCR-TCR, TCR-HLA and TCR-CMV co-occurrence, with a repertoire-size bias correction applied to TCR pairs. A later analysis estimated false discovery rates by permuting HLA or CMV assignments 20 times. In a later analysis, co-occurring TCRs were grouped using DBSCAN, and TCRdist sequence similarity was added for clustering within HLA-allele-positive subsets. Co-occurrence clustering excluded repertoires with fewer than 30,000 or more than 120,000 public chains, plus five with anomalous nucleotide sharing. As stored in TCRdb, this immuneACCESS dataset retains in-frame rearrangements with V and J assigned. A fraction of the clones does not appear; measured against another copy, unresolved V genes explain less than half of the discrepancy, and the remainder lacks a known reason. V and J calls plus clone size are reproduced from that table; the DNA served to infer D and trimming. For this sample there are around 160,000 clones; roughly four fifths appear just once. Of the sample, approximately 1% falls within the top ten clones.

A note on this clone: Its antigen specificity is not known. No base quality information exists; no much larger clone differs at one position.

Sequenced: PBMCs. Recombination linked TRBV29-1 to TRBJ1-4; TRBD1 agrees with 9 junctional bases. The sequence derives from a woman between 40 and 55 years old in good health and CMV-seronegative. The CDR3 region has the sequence CSVEEDRGSEKLFF. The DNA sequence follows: TGCAGCGTTGAAGAGGACAGGGGAAGTGAAAAACTGTTTTTT.